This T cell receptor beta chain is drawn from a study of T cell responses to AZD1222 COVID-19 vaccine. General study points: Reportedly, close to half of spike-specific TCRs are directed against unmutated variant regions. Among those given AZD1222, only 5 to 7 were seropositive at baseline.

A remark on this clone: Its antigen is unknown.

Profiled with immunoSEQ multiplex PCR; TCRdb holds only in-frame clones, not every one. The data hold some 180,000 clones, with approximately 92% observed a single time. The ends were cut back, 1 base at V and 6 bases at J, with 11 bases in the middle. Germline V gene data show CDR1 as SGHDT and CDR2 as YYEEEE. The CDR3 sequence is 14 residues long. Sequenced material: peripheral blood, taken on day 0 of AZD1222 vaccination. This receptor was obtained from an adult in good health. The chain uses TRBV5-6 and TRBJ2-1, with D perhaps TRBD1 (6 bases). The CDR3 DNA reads TGTGCCAGCAGCTTGCTGGACAGAATCAATGAGCAGTTCTTC. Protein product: CASSLLDRINEQFF.